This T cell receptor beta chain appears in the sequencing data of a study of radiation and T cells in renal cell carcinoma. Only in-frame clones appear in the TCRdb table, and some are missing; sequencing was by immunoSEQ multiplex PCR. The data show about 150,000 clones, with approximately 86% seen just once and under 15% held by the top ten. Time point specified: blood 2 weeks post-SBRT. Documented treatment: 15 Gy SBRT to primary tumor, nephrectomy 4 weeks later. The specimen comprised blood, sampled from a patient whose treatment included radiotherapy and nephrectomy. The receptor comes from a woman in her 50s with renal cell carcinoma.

For the CDR3, the DNA is TGTGCCTGGAGTGTTAAGTTTGGTGGAAACACCATATATTTT. Amino acids: CAWSVKFGGNTIYF. The chain combines TRBV30 with TRBJ1-3; D ambiguous. The V gene lost 0 bases and the J gene lost 3 bases, with 9 bases spanning the gap. The CDR3 contains 14 residues. Germline V gives CDR1 GTSNPN, CDR2 SVGIG (reference sequence).